The 30 T cell receptor beta chains presented below share a single source sample, sequenced in a study of CXCR3-negative and CXCR3-positive naive CD8 T cells. The method, 5' RACE with UMI labels, was used to prepare the TRB cDNA libraries. TCRdb re-called the 5' RACE reads and shows each CDR3 protein once, DNA omitted. This sample's table reports roughly 86,000 distinct CDR3 sequences. The material sequenced was naive CXCR3- CD8+ T cells from blood. Subset reported: CD45RO-CCR7+CD27+CD95- naive CD8+ T cells lacking CXCR3 (TNR3-). All receptors derive from a human donor in good health. Some clones in this sample may be carry-over from other donors' samples.

The V call is TRBV6-5, the J call TRBJ2-7; TCRdb returns TRBD1, unconfirmable since there is no DNA. Germline V gene sequence: CDR1 MNHEY, CDR2 SVGAGI. The CDR3 length is 14 residues. The CDR3 here is CASSSGTDIYEQYF.

This sequence joins TRBV12-3 or TRBV12-4 and TRBJ2-7; TCRdb proposes TRBD1, but this gene call is untestable without DNA. There are 14 residues in the CDR3. The CDR3 protein is CASSPSGGIYEQYF.

V gene TRBV15 combines with J gene TRBJ1-1; TCRdb outputs TRBD1, but without DNA this stays unchecked. This CDR3 contains 15 residues. Germline assignment: CDR1 LNHNV and CDR2 YYDKDF (reference sequence). The CDR3 region is CATSRDLEGAGEAFF.

This chain uses TRBV7-6 with TRBJ2-5; absent DNA, TCRdb's TRBD2 call cannot be checked. The CDR3 sequence is 17 residues long. Germline V CDR1 and CDR2: SGHVS, FNYEAQ. The CDR3 spells CASSPWGGRNHQETQYF.

This chain connects TRBV6-5 to TRBJ1-1. The CDR3 extends over 13 amino acids. CDR1 is MNHEY and CDR2 is SVGAGI in the germline V gene. The CDR3 is CASSYGDSMEAFF.

V usage is TRBV7-6 and J usage is TRBJ2-7; TCRdb calls TRBD1, which cannot be checked without DNA. The germline gives CDR1 SGHVS, CDR2 FNYEAQ. This CDR3 region has 14 residues. The chain's CDR3 is CASSSKRGTYEQYF.

The genes are TRBV29-1 and TRBJ2-5; with no DNA, the TCRdb D assignment of TRBD1 cannot be verified. CDR3 length equals 13 residues. Germline CDR1 reads SQVTM; CDR2 reads ANQGSEA. The CDR3 region is CSVEDSGGETQYF.

The CDR3 reads CASTAAGEYGYTF. The V and J genes are TRBV6-2 or TRBV6-3 and TRBJ1-2; TCRdb selects TRBD1, and the lack of DNA leaves this call unchecked. Germline lookup yields CDR1 MNHEY and CDR2 SVGEGT. The CDR3 length is 13 residues.

The genes are TRBV29-1 and TRBJ1-2; without DNA, the TCRdb call of TRBD1 cannot be checked. Germline V gene sequence: CDR1 SQVTM, CDR2 ANQGSEA. This CDR3 spans 14 amino acids. CDR3 protein: CSVEDLGGSYGYTF.

This chain uses TRBV20-1 with TRBJ1-1. CDR3 length: 13 amino acids. Germline CDR1 is DFQATT and CDR2 is SNEGSKA (reference sequence). CDR3: CSARDPGGTEAFF.

V gene TRBV6-5 combines with J gene TRBJ1-1; TCRdb's D gene call, TRBD1, goes unchecked for lack of DNA. CDR1 is MNHEY, CDR2 SVGAGI, per germline. The CDR3 runs 14 residues. This chain's CDR3 is CASSYQGRGAEAFF.

This chain uses TRBV9 with TRBJ2-7; TCRdb selects TRBD1, and the lack of DNA leaves this call unchecked. Germline V gene lookup returns CDR1 SGDLS and CDR2 YYNGEE. The CDR3 is 15 amino acids. The CDR3 reads CAISTPGTNNYEQYF.

CDR3 amino acids: CASSLRGPSATVNEQFF. The V and J genes are TRBV6-5 and TRBJ2-1; there is no DNA to check the TCRdb D call of TRBD2. Germline lookup yields CDR1 MNHEY and CDR2 SVGAGI. The CDR3 contains 17 residues.

This chain joins TRBV7-6 and TRBJ2-7; TCRdb reports TRBD1, a call that lacks DNA to check it against. Germline assignment: CDR1 SGHVS and CDR2 FNYEAQ. The CDR3 extends over 15 amino acids. The CDR3 here is CASSKEPGHTYEQYF.

The V call is TRBV18, the J call TRBJ1-1; TCRdb's D call, TRBD1, is unchecked because there is no DNA. CDR1 KGHSH and CDR2 LQKENI come from the germline V gene. The CDR3 extends over 17 amino acids. The CDR3 spells CASSPPGQGALDTEAFF.

This chain joins TRBV20-1 and TRBJ2-3; TCRdb gives TRBD1 as the D gene, but with no DNA this cannot be confirmed. The CDR3 length is 16 residues. CDR1 is DFQATT, CDR2 SNEGSKA, per germline (reference sequence). The CDR3 loop is CSAAKPRRTRADTQYF.

This sequence joins TRBV7-9 and TRBJ2-3. The germline CDR1 and CDR2 sequences are SEHNR and FQNEAQ (reference sequence). CDR3 length: 14 residues. The CDR3: CASSLGTGPDTQYF. The whole variable domain, filled in from reference TRBV7-9 and TRBJ2-3, reads DTGVSQNPRHKITKRGQNVTFRCDPISEHNRLYWYRQTLGQGPEFLTYFQNEAQLEKSRLLSDRFSAERPKGSFSTLEIQRTEQGDSAMYLCASSLGTGPDTQYFGPGTRLTVL.

The chain uses TRBV3-1 and TRBJ2-1; TCRdb reports TRBD1, a call that lacks DNA to check it against. CDR3 length equals 16 residues. Germline assignment: CDR1 LGHDT and CDR2 YNNKEL (reference sequence). The CDR3 sequence: CASSHRGAGPYNEQFF.

The V call is TRBV12-3 or TRBV12-4, the J call TRBJ2-1. The CDR3 length is 11 residues. CDR3 region: CASSLPDEQFF.

The V gene is TRBV15, the J gene TRBJ1-5. CDR1 and CDR2 (germline): LNHNV, YYDKDF (reference sequence). There are 14 residues in the CDR3. CDR3: CATEEGWDNQPQHF.

The chain combines TRBV29-1 with TRBJ2-2; TCRdb's D call of TRBD2 is untestable without DNA. This CDR3 comprises 14 residues. Germline CDR1 and CDR2: SQVTM and ANQGSEA. The CDR3 loop reads CSVDWGLETGELFF.

V and J are TRBV7-9 and TRBJ2-1; TCRdb calls TRBD2, which cannot be checked without DNA. This CDR3 has 15 amino acids. Germline V lookup: CDR1 SEHNR, CDR2 FQNEAQ (reference sequence). The CDR3 protein is CASSSATGACNEQFF.

The chain recombines TRBV4-1 with TRBJ1-2; the D call from TCRdb, TRBD1, cannot be confirmed without DNA. This CDR3 is 16 amino acids long. Germline V gives CDR1 MGHRA, CDR2 YSYEKL. CDR3: CASSQDPGGRGYGYTF.

This rearrangement joins TRBV27 to TRBJ2-7; lacking DNA, the TRBD2 call made by TCRdb goes unchecked. The CDR3 is 15 amino acids. CDR1 is MNHEY, CDR2 SMNVEV, per germline (reference sequence). CDR3 in amino acids: CASSSAAGDAYEQYF.

The chain combines TRBV20-1 with TRBJ2-6; TCRdb designates TRBD1, a call that cannot be tested without DNA. Germline V CDR1 and CDR2: DFQATT, SNEGSKA (reference sequence). The CDR3 is made up of 14 amino acids. CDR3: CSGGPLGGANVLTF.

The chain joins TRBV12-3 or TRBV12-4 to TRBJ2-7; the D call from TCRdb, TRBD2, cannot be confirmed without DNA. There are 17 residues in the CDR3. CDR3 loop: CASSPTSTSGRDYEQYF.

The V call is TRBV7-6, the J call TRBJ2-3; with no DNA, the TCRdb D assignment of TRBD1 cannot be verified. The CDR3 length is 11 residues. Germline V lookup: CDR1 SGHVS, CDR2 FNYEAQ. CDR3 in amino acids: CDGGRTDTQYF.

The rearrangement uses TRBV6-2 or TRBV6-3 and TRBJ2-7; the D call of TRBD2 rests on TCRdb alone, since no DNA is present to check it. The CDR3 extends over 12 amino acids. The germline CDR1 and CDR2 sequences are MNHEY and SVGEGT. CDR3 loop: CASSYDPLTQYF.

The chain employs TRBV11-3 and TRBJ2-1; TCRdb reports TRBD1, a call that lacks DNA to check it against. Germline CDR1 reads SGHNT; CDR2 reads YENEEA. CDR3 size: 12 residues. Here the CDR3 reads CASSSTDREQFF.

The chain links TRBV6-5 to TRBJ2-3; there is no DNA to check the TCRdb D call of TRBD1. The CDR3 sequence is 17 residues long. Per the germline V gene, CDR1 is MNHEY and CDR2 is SVGAGI. This chain's CDR3 is CASRGEGDRDSPDTQYF.